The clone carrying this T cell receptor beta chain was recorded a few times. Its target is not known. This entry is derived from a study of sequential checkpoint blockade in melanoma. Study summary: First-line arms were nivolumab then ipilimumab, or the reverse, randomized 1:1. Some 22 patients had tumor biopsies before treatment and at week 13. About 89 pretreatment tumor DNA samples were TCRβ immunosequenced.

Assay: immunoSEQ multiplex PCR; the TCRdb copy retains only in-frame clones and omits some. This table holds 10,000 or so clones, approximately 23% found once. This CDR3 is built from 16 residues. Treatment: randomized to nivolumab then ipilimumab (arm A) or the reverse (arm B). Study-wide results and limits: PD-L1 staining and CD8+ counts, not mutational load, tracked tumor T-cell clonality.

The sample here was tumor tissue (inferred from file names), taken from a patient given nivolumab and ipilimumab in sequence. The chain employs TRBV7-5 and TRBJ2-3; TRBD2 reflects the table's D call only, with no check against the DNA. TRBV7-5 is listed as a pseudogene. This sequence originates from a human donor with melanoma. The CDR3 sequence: CASSRNLGGGKDTQYF. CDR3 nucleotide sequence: TGTGCCAGCAGCCGGAATCTCGGCGGGGGGAAGGATACGCAGTATTTT.